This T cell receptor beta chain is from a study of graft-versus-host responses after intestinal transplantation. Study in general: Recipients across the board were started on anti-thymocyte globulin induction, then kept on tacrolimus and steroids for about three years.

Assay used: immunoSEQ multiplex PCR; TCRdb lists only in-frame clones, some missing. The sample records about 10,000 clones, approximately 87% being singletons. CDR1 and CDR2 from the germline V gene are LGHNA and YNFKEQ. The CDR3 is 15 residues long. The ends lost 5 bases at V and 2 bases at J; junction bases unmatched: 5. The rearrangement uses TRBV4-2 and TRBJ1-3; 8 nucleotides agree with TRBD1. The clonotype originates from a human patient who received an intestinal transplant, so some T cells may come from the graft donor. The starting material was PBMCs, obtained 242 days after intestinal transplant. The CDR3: CASSFGQGPGNTIYF. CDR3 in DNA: TGTGCCAGCAGCTTCGGACAGGGCCCTGGAAACACCATATATTTT.